A single sample gave rise to the 24 T cell receptor beta chains below, sequenced in a study of shared clonotypes between healthy human individuals. Libraries were prepared by immunoSEQ multiplex PCR; TCRdb keeps only in-frame clonotypes and omits some of them. The sample lists 300,000 to 350,000 clones, around 67% occurring once. The sequenced sample was memory CD4+ T cells sorted from blood. Indicated subset: CD45RA-negative fraction. These TCRs come from a young man in good health.

The chain combines TRBV18 with TRBJ2-5, with 9 bases lining up with TRBD2. From germline, CDR1 is KGHSH and CDR2 LQKENI. There are 15 residues in the CDR3. Trimming cost V 3 bases and J 1 base; bases outside gene matches: 3. CDR3: CASSPGGRAQETQYF. The CDR3 nucleotides read TGTGCCAGCTCACCCGGCGGGAGGGCCCAAGAGACCCAGTACTTC.

A few counts support this clone. The chain is built from TRBV5-1 and TRBJ2-5; 8 bases are shared with TRBD2. The junction had 16 bases not matched to a gene; V was cut back by 8 bases and J by 1 base. The CDR3 has 17 residues. Germline assignment: CDR1 SGHRS and CDR2 YFSETQ. CDR3: CASSPGLAGNTQETQYF. In nucleotides, the CDR3 is TGCGCCAGTAGCCCGGGGCTAGCGGGCAATACCCAAGAGACCCAGTACTTC.

This clone was seen more than once but under ten times. The chain recombines TRBV5-4 with TRBJ2-7, with a possible D match to TRBD2 (6 bases). Trimming took 0 bases from V and 6 from J, leaving 13 bases between them. The CDR3 has 14 residues. The germline V gene encodes CDR1 SGHNT and CDR2 YYREEE (reference sequence). The CDR3: CASSLAGVGREQYF. CDR3 DNA: TGTGCCAGCAGCTTGGCGGGAGTAGGTCGCGAGCAGTACTTC.

The V and J genes are TRBV5-3 and TRBJ2-7, with 9 nucleotides matching TRBD1. TRBV5-3 falls under the ORF class, with uncertain function. CDR3 length: 14 residues. V lost 4 bases, J lost 6 bases, and 8 bases stayed unmatched. The DNA of the CDR3 is TGTGCCAGAAGCCGGACAGGGGAAATATGCGAGCAGTACTTC. Its protein is CARSRTGEICEQYF.

As regards this clone: Other nucleotide sequences in the sample specify the same CDR3. The chain employs TRBV9 and TRBJ1-3; no clear D gene. Germline CDR1 and CDR2: SGDLS and YYNGEE. V was trimmed by 4 bases and J by 1 base, leaving 6 bases between them. The CDR3 is 13 amino acids. CDR3 sequence: CASSPASGNTIYF. DNA for the CDR3: TGTGCCAGCAGCCCCGCGTCTGGAAACACCATATATTTT.

In this sample, this clone turned up a few times. This chain joins TRBV30 and TRBJ1-2; no clear D gene. The CDR3 is 12 residues long. V shed 8 bases and J shed 5 bases, with 15 bases lying between them. In germline, CDR1 is GTSNPN, CDR2 SVGIG (reference sequence). CDR3 region: CARKSGDYGYTF. In DNA, the CDR3 is TGTGCCCGAAAGTCGGGAGATTATGGCTACACCTTC.

This clone was seen a single time. The gene calls are TRBV5-1 and TRBJ2-1; perhaps TRBD1 as D (6 bases). Germline CDR1 reads SGHRS; CDR2 reads YFSETQ. The CDR3 is made up of 13 amino acids. V was pared by 4 bases and J by 5 bases, with 10 bases between. CDR3: CASSRGTNNEQFF. Written as DNA, the CDR3 is TGCGCCAGCAGCCGAGGGACAAACAATGAGCAGTTCTTC.

The chain carries TRBV7-7 and TRBJ2-1, with D hard to call. Trimming stripped 4 bases from V and 4 bases from J, with 14 bases between. The CDR3 extends over 15 amino acids. Germline CDR1 reads SSHAT; CDR2 reads FNYEAQ (reference sequence). The CDR3 DNA follows: TGTGCCAGCAGCTCGGGCCCCCTGCATTACAATGAGCAGTTCTTC. Protein sequence: CASSSGPLHYNEQFF.

This chain connects TRBV10-3 to TRBJ2-5; D gene unclear. Germline V gene lookup returns CDR1 ENHRY and CDR2 SYGVKD. V was shortened by 6 bases and J by 5 bases, with 13 bases between the two germline ends. This CDR3 has 13 residues. The DNA of the CDR3 is TGTGCCATCAGCTCCCCCTCCCGGGAGACCCAGTACTTC. Translated, it gives CAISSPSRETQYF.

The sample holds a few counts of this clone. The chain combines TRBV15 with TRBJ2-7, with 11 bases fitting TRBD2. CDR3 length: 15 amino acids. V dropped 3 bases and J dropped 7; count of bases not matched to a gene: 8. Germline V lookup: CDR1 LNHNV, CDR2 YYDKDF (reference sequence). CDR3 bases: TGTGCCACCAGCAGTCGACTAGCGGGATCTGGGGAGCAGTACTTC. Amino acids: CATSSRLAGSGEQYF.

The CDR3 sequence: CASSRQGLAGAFYNEQFF. The CDR3 DNA reads TGTGCCAGTAGTAGACAGGGGCTAGCGGGAGCTTTCTACAATGAGCAGTTCTTC. The rearrangement joins TRBV19 to TRBJ2-1, with 10 positions matching TRBD2. The CDR3 is made up of 18 amino acids. CDR1 and CDR2 (germline): LNHDA, SQIVND (reference sequence). Losses at the gene ends were 4 bases for V and 3 bases for J; bases not matched to a gene: 12.

Ten or more counts support this clone. The V call is TRBV4-1, the J call TRBJ1-1; D is uncertain. This CDR3 is 14 amino acids long. The germline V and J ends were trimmed by 0 bases and 6 bases, with 11 bases remaining between them. Germline assignment: CDR1 MGHRA and CDR2 YSYEKL. In DNA, the CDR3 is TGCGCCAGCAGCCAAGATTGGGGAAGCGCTGAAGCTTTCTTT. Protein: CASSQDWGSAEAFF.

At least ten counts were recorded for this clone. V usage is TRBV10-2 and J usage is TRBJ1-5; D is unclear. The CDR3 is 16 residues long. Germline values: CDR1 WSHSY, CDR2 SAAADI. V was trimmed by 0 bases and J by 3 bases, leaving 12 bases between them. The CDR3, as DNA: TGCGCCAGCAGTGAGTCATGGGCCGGGAACAATCAGCCCCAGCATTTT. It codes for CASSESWAGNNQPQHF.

This chain uses TRBV7-9 with TRBJ2-3; TRBD2 agrees at 11 bases. The V gene's germline CDR1 is SEHNR and CDR2 FQNEAQ (reference sequence). This CDR3 is built from 16 residues. After removal of 2 bases from V and 3 bases from J, the junction contained 4 bases not matched to a gene. The CDR3 sequence is CASSLLASGRTDTQYF. The CDR3 bases are TGTGCCAGCAGCTTATTGGCTAGCGGGAGGACAGATACGCAGTATTTT.

The chain links TRBV10-2 to TRBJ2-4; 11 nucleotides match TRBD2. In germline, CDR1 is WSHSY, CDR2 SAAADI. V lost 6 bases, J lost 7 bases, and 8 bases stayed unmatched. The CDR3 is made up of 15 amino acids. The CDR3 is CASRLTSGTINIQYF. The DNA for the CDR3 is TGCGCCAGCAGACTGACTAGCGGGACGATCAACATTCAGTACTTC.

This chain joins TRBV7-6 and TRBJ2-7, with TRBD1 matching over 9 bases. This CDR3 has 15 residues. CDR1 and CDR2 from the germline V gene are SGHVS and FNYEAQ. V lost 0 bases to trimming and J lost 8 bases; unmatched junction nucleotides: 8. CDR3 coding DNA: TGTGCCAGCAGCTTAGCGGCCGTACAGGGGGCCCAGCAGTACTTC. Amino acid sequence: CASSLAAVQGAQQYF.

The J gene is TRBJ1-6, the V gene TRBV11-2; no reliable D call. CDR3 length: 13 residues. CDR1 and CDR2 from the germline V gene are SGHAT and FQNNGV. Deletions cut 4 bases from V and 9 bases from J, with 10 bases between. Written as DNA, the CDR3 is TGTGCCAGCAGCTCCACACTCGCTTCACCCCTCCACTTT. It encodes CASSSTLASPLHF.

The table lists this clone with a few counts. The chain has TRBV10-2 and TRBJ2-2, with D unresolved. Per the germline V gene, CDR1 is WSHSY and CDR2 is SAAADI. Trimming removed 3 bases at V and 6 bases at J, with 8 bases between. The CDR3 spans 13 residues. The CDR3 protein is CASSDGPSGELFF. DNA for the CDR3: TGCGCCAGCAGTGATGGCCCGTCCGGGGAGCTGTTTTTT.

The rearrangement joins TRBV9 to TRBJ2-7, with 8 bases that match TRBD2. Per germline, CDR1 SGDLS and CDR2 YYNGEE. Trimming cost V 0 bases and J 3 bases; bases outside gene matches: 8. This CDR3 is built from 16 residues. CDR3 region: CASSVGGGTSVYEQYF. CDR3 coding DNA: TGTGCCAGCAGCGTAGGTGGAGGGACTAGTGTCTACGAGCAGTACTTC.

This clone has at least ten counts. This chain joins TRBV9 and TRBJ1-2; 12 bases match TRBD1. The CDR3 totals 15 residues. In germline, CDR1 is SGDLS, CDR2 YYNGEE. J was trimmed by 7 bases and V by 0 bases; bases with no gene match: 4. CDR3 in DNA: TGTGCCAGCAGCGTAGGTGGGACAGGGGGCTCTGGCTACACCTTC. This codes for CASSVGGTGGSGYTF.

Points on this clone: The sample holds other DNA sequences that translate to the same CDR3. The genes are TRBV9 and TRBJ2-2; D not certain. V was cut by 0 bases and J by 8 bases, with 8 bases left in between. The CDR3 consists of 13 residues. Germline V gene lookup returns CDR1 SGDLS and CDR2 YYNGEE. The CDR3 is CASSVGVAGELFF. The CDR3 DNA reads as TGTGCCAGCAGCGTAGGGGTGGCAGGGGAGCTGTTTTTT. The whole variable domain, remainder taken from reference TRBV9 and TRBJ2-2, is DSGVTQTPKHLITATGQRVTLRCSPRSGDLSVYWYQQSLDQGLQFLIQYYNGEERAKGNILERFSAQQFPDLHSELNLSSLELGDSALYFCASSVGVAGELFFGEGSRLTVL.

This clone was seen only a few times. CDR3 sequence reads: CASSIDNGRSTGELFF. The CDR3 nucleotides are TGTGCCAGTAGTATAGATAACGGGAGGTCCACCGGGGAGCTGTTTTTT. The V gene is TRBV19, the J gene TRBJ2-2; 7 bases fit TRBD2. This CDR3 comprises 16 residues. Germline values: CDR1 LNHDA, CDR2 SQIVND (reference sequence). Losses at the gene ends were 0 bases for V and 4 bases for J; bases not matched to a gene: 5.

The chain combines TRBV29-1 with TRBJ2-6; no clear D. V lost 0 bases to trimming and J lost 0 bases, with 12 bases between them. Germline V gene sequence: CDR1 SQVTM, CDR2 ANQGSEA. CDR3 length equals 17 residues. CDR3 DNA: TGCAGCGTTGAAGATACCCCACCTAGCTCTGGGGCCAACGTCCTGACTTTC. Encoded protein: CSVEDTPPSSGANVLTF.

The chain couples TRBV28 to TRBJ1-2; D not certain. Germline V gene data show CDR1 as MDHEN and CDR2 as SYDVKM. The CDR3 has 13 residues. Trimming pared 10 bases from V and 8 bases from J, leaving 20 bases between. The CDR3 sequence: CAILNGQSEGYTF. The CDR3 region has the DNA TGTGCCATCCTCAATGGCCAGTCAGAGGGCTACACCTTC.